This is a list of T cell receptor beta chains from one sample in a study of T-cell memory formation after mild COVID-19. Each CDR3 protein gets one entry after TCRdb re-called the 5' RACE reads with MiXCR. In the table there are about 610,000 distinct CDR3 sequences, approximately 15% of which are singletons. Source material: PBMCs or a T cell subset sorted from them (not recorded which). The receptor set was obtained from an adult woman who had mild COVID-19 (a few samples of this study predate the infection). Cell type and time point are not known. CDR3s include the opening cysteine and the closing phenylalanine or tryptophan. A D gene is named only where the DNA matches it firmly. The listing skips clone size in some rows; elsewhere it reads once, few, many or a size class.

J gene | V gene | D gene | clone size | CDR3 protein | CDR3 DNA
TRBJ2-3 | TRBV14 | TRBD1 | . | CASSPGTGRVPDTQYF | TGTGCCAGCAGCCCTGGGACAGGGCGGGTGCCAGATACGCAGTATTTT
TRBJ1-6 | TRBV20-1 | . | few | CSARLFSGDNSPLHF | TGCAGTGCTAGGCTCTTCTCTGGGGACAATTCACCCCTCCACTTT
TRBJ2-3 | TRBV24-1 | . | . | CATSDSRDTQYF | TGTGCCACCAGTGATTCCAGGGATACGCAGTATTTT
TRBJ2-2 | TRBV27 | . | . | CASSLSQGTGELFF | TGTGCCAGCAGTTTATCCCAGGGCACCGGGGAGCTGTTTTTT
TRBJ2-7 | TRBV12-3/TRBV12-4 | TRBD2 | few | CASSLGGRVNYEQYF | TGTGCCAGCAGTTTAGGCGGGAGGGTGAACTACGAGCAGTACTTC
TRBJ2-1 | TRBV19 | . | . | CASSIDRREQFF | TGTGCCAGTAGTATCGACCGTCGCGAGCAGTTCTTC
TRBJ2-2 | TRBV29-1 | . | . | CSVEAGAANTGELFF | TGCAGCGTTGAGGCGGGGGCGGCGAACACCGGGGAGCTGTTTTTT
TRBJ1-1 | TRBV5-5 | . | . | CASSLVRLGDTEAFF | TGTGCCAGCAGCTTGGTACGGCTCGGTGACACTGAAGCTTTCTTT
TRBJ2-1 | TRBV27 | TRBD2 | . | CASSLNPGTSGFYNEQFF | TGTGCCAGCAGTTTAAACCCCGGAACTAGCGGGTTTTACAATGAGCAGTTCTTC
TRBJ2-1 | TRBV3-1 | TRBD2 | . | CASSQDGRTSGVNEQFF | TGTGCCAGCAGCCAAGATGGGAGGACTAGCGGGGTCAATGAGCAGTTCTTC
TRBJ2-1 | TRBV27 | TRBD1 | few | CASRLYGTGDYNEQFF | TGTGCCAGCAGACTTTACGGGACAGGTGATTACAATGAGCAGTTCTTC
TRBJ1-2 | TRBV30 | TRBD1 | few | CAWSLPGTGYGYTF | TGTGCCTGGAGCCTACCAGGGACAGGGTACGGCTACACCTTC
TRBJ2-1 | TRBV7-3 | . | . | CASSLGRLASENEQFF | TGTGCCAGCAGCTTAGGGCGGCTAGCAAGCGAAAATGAGCAGTTCTTC
TRBJ2-7 | TRBV6-2/TRBV6-3 | TRBD1 | . | CASRRQGNSYEQYF | TGTGCCAGCAGACGACAGGGTAACTCCTACGAGCAGTACTTC
TRBJ2-3 | TRBV12-3/TRBV12-4 | TRBD1 | many | CASSRDRSDTQYF | TGTGCCAGCAGCCGGGACAGGTCAGATACGCAGTATTTT
TRBJ2-3 | TRBV3-1 | TRBD2 | . | CASSQGRWGGSTDTQYF | TGTGCCAGCAGCCAAGGGCGCTGGGGGGGGAGCACAGATACGCAGTATTTT
TRBJ2-2 | TRBV11-2 | TRBD1 | . | CASSSTGAGELFF | TGTGCCAGCAGCTCTACAGGGGCCGGGGAGCTGTTTTTT
TRBJ1-5 | TRBV4-2 | TRBD1 | few | CASSPSSAGGANQPQHF | TGTGCCAGCAGCCCCTCCTCGGCAGGGGGCGCGAATCAGCCCCAGCATTTT
TRBJ2-4 | TRBV19 | TRBD1 | few | CASTDRWNIQYF | TGTGCCAGTACGGACAGGTGGAACATTCAGTACTTC
TRBJ2-3 | TRBV20-1 | TRBD2 | . | CSASSPSGDRVDTQYF | TGCAGTGCTAGCTCTCCTAGCGGGGATAGAGTAGATACGCAGTATTTT
TRBJ2-1 | TRBV7-2 | TRBD1 | few | CASSFSGQRLQFF | TGTGCCAGCAGCTTTTCGGGACAGAGATTGCAGTTCTTC
TRBJ2-2 | TRBV20-1 | . | . | CSARAAVTGELFF | TGCAGTGCTAGAGCAGCCGTTACCGGGGAGCTGTTTTTT
TRBJ2-1 | TRBV24-1 | . | few | CATSDPESSYNEQFF | TGTGCCACCAGTGACCCTGAGAGCTCCTACAATGAGCAGTTCTTC
TRBJ2-1 | TRBV6-2/TRBV6-3 | . | few | CASSYLASNNEQFF | TGTGCCAGCAGTTACCTAGCATCCAACAATGAGCAGTTCTTC
TRBJ2-7 | TRBV27 | TRBD2 | . | CASSLLGTSGGRLYF | TGTGCCAGCAGTTTACTTGGGACTAGCGGGGGCAGGCTGTACTTC
TRBJ1-2 | TRBV14 | TRBD1 | . | CASSPDWTGAAYGYTF | TGTGCCAGCAGCCCAGACTGGACAGGGGCCGCCTATGGCTACACCTTC
TRBJ2-4 | TRBV5-1 | . | few | CASSSGPGLVNIQYF | TGCGCCAGCAGCTCCGGGCCTGGGCTAGTAAACATTCAGTACTTC
TRBJ1-6 | TRBV11-3 | . | . | CASSLDPGDGSPLHF | TGTGCCAGCAGCTTAGATCCGGGGGATGGTTCACCCCTCCACTTT
TRBJ2-6 | TRBV11-3 | . | . | CASSLTARVGNSGANVLTF | TGTGCCAGCAGCTTGACGGCGCGGGTCGGAAACTCTGGGGCCAACGTCCTGACTTTC
TRBJ1-2 | TRBV5-1 | . | . | CASSVGQRYGYTF | TGCGCCAGCAGCGTAGGACAGAGATATGGCTACACCTTC
TRBJ2-5 | TRBV7-9 | . | few | CASSLFLTGAETQYF | TGTGCCAGCAGCTTATTCCTTACGGGAGCAGAGACCCAGTACTTC
TRBJ1-2 | TRBV15 | . | . | CATSRSSDYGYTF | TGTGCCACCAGCAGATCGAGCGACTATGGCTACACCTTC
TRBJ1-5 | TRBV7-9 | TRBD1 | many | CASGQATDQPQHF | TGTGCCAGCGGACAGGCGACGGATCAGCCCCAGCATTTT
TRBJ1-1 | TRBV5-6 | . | few | CASALRGAVGYTEAFF | TGTGCCAGCGCCCTCCGGGGGGCAGTTGGGTACACTGAAGCTTTCTTT
TRBJ2-7 | TRBV7-2 | . | many | CASSLAQGGFEQYF | TGTGCCAGCAGCTTAGCCCAGGGTGGCTTCGAGCAGTACTTC
TRBJ2-7 | TRBV3-1 | . | . | CASSQDLHGLGEQYF | TGTGCCAGCAGCCAAGACCTTCACGGGTTGGGGGAGCAGTACTTC
TRBJ2-1 | TRBV10-3 | . | few | CAISVYRDTYNEQFF | TGTGCCATCAGTGTCTACCGGGACACTTACAATGAGCAGTTCTTC
TRBJ1-1 | TRBV29-1 | . | . | CSVEGVAHTEAFF | TGCAGCGTTGAGGGGGTTGCGCACACTGAAGCTTTCTTT
TRBJ1-3 | TRBV11-2 | . | many | CASSSQSSGNTIYF | TGTGCCAGCAGCTCTCAGAGCTCTGGAAACACCATATATTTT
TRBJ2-5 | TRBV18 | . | . | CASSPRSWGMETQYF | TGTGCCAGCTCACCACGAAGCTGGGGTATGGAGACCCAGTACTTC